The rows below give T cell receptor beta chains drawn from one sample of a study of CD8+ T cells in alopecia areata. Profiled with immunoSEQ multiplex PCR; TCRdb holds only in-frame clones, not every one. The table records about 92,000 clones, around 47% of them present only once. The sequencing here drew on CD8+ T cells sorted from blood, taken at week 24, from a patient treated with tofacitinib. The receptors stem from a human donor with alopecia areata. The CDR3 runs from the conserved cysteine through the conserved F or W. Each record gives: D gene, V gene, J gene, clone size, CDR3 protein, CDR3 DNA. D genes are given only for firm matches. Where a row states a size, it is once, few, many or the class of an expanded clone; other rows omit it.

d_call: TRBD2; v_call: TRBV7-2; j_call: TRBJ2-5; clone_size: -; cdr3_aa: CASSPRAGDGETQYF; cdr3_nt: TGTGCCAGCAGCCCCAGGGCGGGAGATGGGGAGACCCAGTACTTC
d_call: TRBD1; v_call: TRBV9; j_call: TRBJ2-7; clone_size: -; cdr3_aa: CASSGPGGEQYF; cdr3_nt: TGTGCCAGCAGCGGGCCAGGGGGCGAGCAGTACTTC
d_call: -; v_call: TRBV4-1; j_call: TRBJ2-5; clone_size: -; cdr3_aa: CASSQLARGETQYF; cdr3_nt: TGCGCCAGCAGCCAATTGGCACGAGGAGAGACCCAGTACTTC
d_call: TRBD1; v_call: TRBV27; j_call: TRBJ1-4; clone_size: -; cdr3_aa: CASSLHPSDREKNEKLFF; cdr3_nt: TGTGCCAGCAGTTTACATCCCAGCGACAGGGAAAAAAATGAAAAACTGTTTTTT
d_call: TRBD1; v_call: TRBV5-1; j_call: TRBJ2-7; clone_size: few; cdr3_aa: CASSLAGTDSYEQYF; cdr3_nt: TGCGCCAGCAGCTTGGCCGGGACAGACTCCTACGAGCAGTACTTC
d_call: -; v_call: TRBV27; j_call: TRBJ2-2; clone_size: few; cdr3_aa: CASSFGRWGTGELFF; cdr3_nt: TGTGCCAGCAGTTTCGGGAGATGGGGCACCGGGGAGCTGTTTTTT
d_call: -; v_call: TRBV6-1; j_call: TRBJ1-5; clone_size: -; cdr3_aa: CASTDDGVQHF; cdr3_nt: TGTGCCAGCACCGATGACGGGGTCCAGCATTTT
d_call: -; v_call: TRBV5-1; j_call: TRBJ1-1; clone_size: -; cdr3_aa: CASIISGGTEAFF; cdr3_nt: TGCGCCAGCATAATAAGCGGGGGGACTGAAGCTTTCTTT
d_call: -; v_call: TRBV7-2; j_call: TRBJ1-3; clone_size: once; cdr3_aa: CASSGSRDTSSGNTIYF; cdr3_nt: TGTGCCAGCAGCGGCTCCCGGGACACCAGCTCTGGAAACACCATATATTTT
d_call: -; v_call: TRBV29-1; j_call: TRBJ2-7; clone_size: -; cdr3_aa: CSVRLGAEQYF; cdr3_nt: TGCAGCGTCCGACTGGGGGCCGAGCAGTACTTC
d_call: -; v_call: TRBV2; j_call: TRBJ2-7; clone_size: -; cdr3_aa: CASSGTTYEQYF; cdr3_nt: TGTGCCAGCAGTGGGACTACCTACGAGCAGTACTTC
d_call: -; v_call: TRBV7-9; j_call: TRBJ2-1; clone_size: few; cdr3_aa: CASSRGQYNEQFF; cdr3_nt: TGTGCCAGCAGCCGAGGACAGTACAATGAGCAGTTCTTC
d_call: TRBD1; v_call: TRBV29-1; j_call: TRBJ2-2; clone_size: few; cdr3_aa: CSAYRGNTGELFF; cdr3_nt: TGCAGCGCCTACAGGGGGAACACCGGGGAGCTGTTTTTT
d_call: -; v_call: TRBV29-1; j_call: TRBJ2-5; clone_size: -; cdr3_aa: CSVSPRPGKTQYF; cdr3_nt: TGCAGCGTTTCGCCTCGGCCGGGGAAGACCCAGTACTTC
d_call: -; v_call: TRBV7-8; j_call: TRBJ2-3; clone_size: -; cdr3_aa: CASSLTGLAYTDTQYF; cdr3_nt: TGTGCCAGCAGCTTAACGGGCCTAGCGTATACAGATACGCAGTATTTT
d_call: TRBD2; v_call: TRBV5-1; j_call: TRBJ2-1; clone_size: few; cdr3_aa: CASSPGLAGESSYNEQFF; cdr3_nt: TGCGCCAGCAGCCCGGGACTAGCGGGAGAAAGCTCCTACAATGAGCAGTTCTTC
d_call: TRBD1; v_call: TRBV4-1; j_call: TRBJ2-7; clone_size: few; cdr3_aa: CASSQTGSYEQYF; cdr3_nt: TGCGCCAGCAGCCAGACAGGGTCCTACGAGCAGTACTTC
d_call: -; v_call: TRBV7-9; j_call: TRBJ1-1; clone_size: -; cdr3_aa: CASSSYTDRANTEAFF; cdr3_nt: TGTGCCAGCAGCTCCTATACCGACCGTGCGAACACTGAAGCTTTCTTT
d_call: TRBD2; v_call: TRBV5-1; j_call: TRBJ2-7; clone_size: -; cdr3_aa: CASSPGGGEYEQYF; cdr3_nt: TGCGCCAGCAGCCCCGGGGGGGGCGAGTACGAGCAGTACTTC
d_call: -; v_call: TRBV4-1; j_call: TRBJ2-1; clone_size: -; cdr3_aa: CASSQDFRDNEQFF; cdr3_nt: TGCGCCAGCAGCCAAGATTTCAGGGACAATGAGCAGTTCTTC
d_call: -; v_call: TRBV27; j_call: TRBJ2-3; clone_size: many; cdr3_aa: CASSAQGGTQYF; cdr3_nt: TGTGCCAGCAGTGCACAGGGCGGCACGCAGTATTTT
d_call: -; v_call: TRBV9; j_call: TRBJ2-3; clone_size: -; cdr3_aa: CASAPRGTGQYF; cdr3_nt: TGTGCCAGCGCCCCGAGGGGGACGGGGCAGTATTTT
d_call: -; v_call: TRBV29-1; j_call: TRBJ2-7; clone_size: -; cdr3_aa: CSGRGGGSYEQYF; cdr3_nt: TGCAGCGGTAGGGGGGGCGGCTCCTACGAGCAGTACTTC
d_call: TRBD2; v_call: TRBV7-6; j_call: TRBJ2-7; clone_size: -; cdr3_aa: CASSLFSGGPYEQYF; cdr3_nt: TGTGCCAGCAGCCTCTTTAGCGGGGGGCCCTACGAGCAGTACTTC
d_call: -; v_call: TRBV7-7; j_call: TRBJ2-1; clone_size: -; cdr3_aa: CASSEDPVVHNEQFF; cdr3_nt: TGTGCCAGCAGCGAGGACCCAGTTGTTCATAATGAGCAGTTCTTC
d_call: TRBD2; v_call: TRBV19; j_call: TRBJ2-7; clone_size: -; cdr3_aa: CASSKGLAGGYEQYF; cdr3_nt: TGTGCCAGTAGTAAGGGACTAGCGGGCGGATACGAGCAGTACTTC
d_call: TRBD1; v_call: TRBV11-2; j_call: TRBJ2-7; clone_size: few; cdr3_aa: CASSSSDRTPYEQYF; cdr3_nt: TGTGCCAGCAGCTCCTCGGACAGGACCCCCTACGAGCAGTACTTC
d_call: -; v_call: TRBV7-9; j_call: TRBJ2-2; clone_size: few; cdr3_aa: CAIEAGNTGELFF; cdr3_nt: TGTGCCATCGAGGCGGGGAACACCGGGGAGCTGTTTTTT
d_call: TRBD1; v_call: TRBV7-9; j_call: TRBJ1-2; clone_size: -; cdr3_aa: CASSFQGADGYTF; cdr3_nt: TGTGCCAGCAGCTTTCAGGGGGCTGATGGCTACACCTTC
d_call: -; v_call: TRBV7-9; j_call: TRBJ2-3; clone_size: few; cdr3_aa: CASSPSGDTQYF; cdr3_nt: TGTGCCAGCAGTCCATCGGGAGATACGCAGTATTTT
d_call: -; v_call: TRBV7-6; j_call: TRBJ2-7; clone_size: -; cdr3_aa: CASSTANSYEQYF; cdr3_nt: TGTGCCAGCAGCACCGCGAACTCCTACGAGCAGTACTTC
d_call: -; v_call: TRBV7-9; j_call: TRBJ1-2; clone_size: once; cdr3_aa: CASSLGGMYGYTF; cdr3_nt: TGTGCCAGCAGCTTAGGGGGGATGTATGGCTACACCTTC
d_call: -; v_call: TRBV2; j_call: TRBJ2-7; clone_size: few; cdr3_aa: CASSGTDNLPTYEQYF; cdr3_nt: TGTGCCAGCAGTGGTACGGACAACCTTCCCACCTACGAGCAGTACTTC
d_call: -; v_call: TRBV4-3; j_call: TRBJ1-1; clone_size: few; cdr3_aa: CASSQDQGSGTEAFF; cdr3_nt: TGCGCCAGCAGCCAAGACCAGGGCAGCGGCACTGAAGCTTTCTTT
d_call: -; v_call: TRBV11-2; j_call: TRBJ2-1; clone_size: -; cdr3_aa: CASSPRSGRSAYNEQFF; cdr3_nt: TGTGCCAGCAGCCCCAGAAGTGGGAGGTCTGCCTACAATGAGCAGTTCTTC
d_call: -; v_call: TRBV20-1; j_call: TRBJ1-2; clone_size: -; cdr3_aa: CSAKEGGYTF; cdr3_nt: TGCAGTGCTAAGGAGGGTGGCTACACCTTC
d_call: -; v_call: TRBV4-1; j_call: TRBJ2-2; clone_size: -; cdr3_aa: CASSQDSRYTNTGELFF; cdr3_nt: TGCGCCAGCAGCCAAGATTCCCGCTATACGAACACCGGGGAGCTGTTTTTT
d_call: -; v_call: TRBV4-3; j_call: TRBJ2-7; clone_size: few; cdr3_aa: CASSPGAFSYEQYF; cdr3_nt: TGCGCCAGCAGCCCAGGTGCCTTCTCCTACGAGCAGTACTTC
d_call: -; v_call: TRBV7-8; j_call: TRBJ2-7; clone_size: -; cdr3_aa: CASSRPQDSPYEQYF; cdr3_nt: TGTGCCAGCAGCCGACCTCAAGACTCACCCTACGAGCAGTACTTC
d_call: TRBD2; v_call: TRBV29-1; j_call: TRBJ2-7; clone_size: -; cdr3_aa: CSVLSGSRDEQYF; cdr3_nt: TGCAGCGTTCTCAGCGGGAGCAGGGACGAGCAGTACTTC
d_call: TRBD1; v_call: TRBV10-2; j_call: TRBJ2-1; clone_size: -; cdr3_aa: CASSEPGQGQFF; cdr3_nt: TGCGCCAGCAGTGAGCCGGGACAGGGGCAGTTCTTC
d_call: TRBD2; v_call: TRBV27; j_call: TRBJ2-7; clone_size: -; cdr3_aa: CASSFAGLAGTEQYF; cdr3_nt: TGTGCCAGCAGTTTCGCCGGACTAGCGGGAACCGAGCAGTACTTC
d_call: -; v_call: TRBV4-1; j_call: TRBJ2-3; clone_size: -; cdr3_aa: CASSQLPEGARSDTQYF; cdr3_nt: TGCGCCAGCAGCCAACTCCCCGAAGGGGCGCGATCAGATACGCAGTATTTT
d_call: -; v_call: TRBV7-9; j_call: TRBJ1-1; clone_size: few; cdr3_aa: CASSFPENTEAFF; cdr3_nt: TGTGCCAGCAGCTTCCCGGAGAACACTGAAGCTTTCTTT
d_call: -; v_call: TRBV4-3; j_call: TRBJ2-5; clone_size: -; cdr3_aa: CASSQGSRETQYF; cdr3_nt: TGCGCCAGCAGCCAAGGCTCCCGTGAGACCCAGTACTTC